Presented here are 3 T cell receptor beta chains from one specimen sequenced in a study of T cell responses to AZD1222 COVID-19 vaccine. The method was immunoSEQ multiplex PCR; TCRdb's version includes in-frame clones alone and lacks a portion of them. The repertoire holds more than 110,000 clones, with more than 85% as singletons. The sequencing here drew on peripheral blood, taken on day 0 of AZD1222 vaccination. These TCRs come from an adult in good health.

The rearrangement joins TRBV30 to TRBJ1-3; D unclear. V lost 0 bases, J lost 5 bases, and 11 bases lay in between. In germline, CDR1 is GTSNPN, CDR2 SVGIG (reference sequence). The CDR3 runs 14 residues. This CDR3 is CAWSVPGFRNTIYF. In DNA, the CDR3 is TGTGCCTGGAGTGTACCGGGATTTCGAAACACCATATATTTT.

CDR3 sequence: CSVQKISSGYTF. Here the CDR3 DNA reads TGCAGCGTCCAAAAGATCTCTAGCGGCTACACCTTC. V is TRBV29-1 and J is TRBJ1-2; no definite D call. Germline CDR1 is SQVTM and CDR2 is ANQGSEA. The CDR3 extends over 12 amino acids. V was pared by 6 bases and J by 8 bases, with 16 bases between.

The chain joins TRBV27 to TRBJ2-3; the D gene is possibly TRBD2 (6 bases). Trimming pared 3 bases from V and 2 bases from J, leaving 15 bases between. The CDR3 is 16 residues long. The germline gives CDR1 MNHEY, CDR2 SMNVEV (reference sequence). The CDR3 protein is CASSFQTGTYTDTQYF. The DNA of the CDR3 is TGTGCCAGCAGTTTTCAGACGGGGACTTACACAGATACGCAGTATTTT.